Shown below are 10 T cell receptor beta chains from a single sample sequenced in a study of OX40 agonist ivuxolimab in advanced cancers. Method: immunoSEQ multiplex PCR; TCRdb's copy keeps in-frame clones and lacks some. The table includes about 67,000 clones, 75% to 85% detected once. The sample was CD4+ or CD8+ T cells sorted from blood, taken in a trial of the OX40 agonist ivuxolimab. Every receptor here comes from an adult with an advanced solid tumor such as melanoma, head and neck, liver or kidney cancer.

The J gene is TRBJ1-2, the V gene TRBV10-3; 7 bases map to TRBD1. Germline V CDR1 and CDR2: ENHRY, SYGVKD. V was pared by 0 bases and J by 8 bases, with 3 bases of the junction left unmatched. The CDR3 runs to 13 residues. The DNA of the CDR3 is TGTGCCATCAGTGAGTCGCCAGGGGGGGGCTACACCTTC. Translated: CAISESPGGGYTF.

The V call is TRBV25-1, the J call TRBJ1-1; no reliable D call. CDR1 and CDR2 (germline): MGHDK, SYGVNS. The V gene lost 7 bases and the J gene lost 6 bases, with 9 bases spanning the gap. This CDR3 is built from 11 residues. The CDR3 sequence: CASTSGAEAFF. DNA for the CDR3: TGTGCCAGCACTTCAGGTGCTGAAGCTTTCTTT.

This chain connects TRBV5-1 to TRBJ1-5, with D unresolved. CDR1 is SGHRS and CDR2 is YFSETQ in the germline V gene. The CDR3 extends over 15 amino acids. Between the trimmed V and J ends, which lost 0 bases and 0 bases, there was a span of 7 bases. The chain's CDR3 is CASSLGGTSNQPQHF. The CDR3 bases are TGCGCCAGCAGCTTGGGTGGCACTAGCAATCAGCCCCAGCATTTT.

The J gene is TRBJ2-3, the V gene TRBV5-4; 10 bases map to TRBD1. J lost 2 bases, V lost 3 bases, and 3 bases had no gene match. This CDR3 comprises 15 residues. CDR1 is SGHNT, CDR2 YYREEE, per germline (reference sequence). CDR3 in amino acids: CASSSGTGDTDTQYF. The CDR3 region has the DNA TGTGCCAGCAGCTCCGGGACAGGGGACACAGATACGCAGTATTTT.

A few counts support this clone. The V gene is TRBV7-3, the J gene TRBJ2-3; D is uncertain. The CDR3 extends over 14 amino acids. CDR1 SGHTA and CDR2 FQGTGA come from the germline V gene. The V end was cut by 2 bases, the J end by 2 bases, with 8 bases between. CDR3: CASSLLGFTDTQYF. The CDR3 bases are TGTGCCAGCAGCTTACTTGGTTTCACAGATACGCAGTATTTT.

CDR3 DNA sequence: TGTGCCAGCAGCTTGAGAGGGAGTGATTACGAGCAGTACTTC. It encodes CASSLRGSDYEQYF. The chain is built from TRBV7-2 and TRBJ2-7, with D possibly matching TRBD2 (5 bases). CDR1 SGHTA and CDR2 FQGNSA come from the germline V gene. The CDR3 covers 14 residues. V gave up 3 bases and J gave up 4 bases, with 13 bases separating them.

The rearrangement uses TRBV4-1 and TRBJ2-7; 11 bases align to TRBD2. V lost 1 base, J lost 0 bases, and 14 bases stayed unmatched. Germline V CDR1 and CDR2: MGHRA, YSYEKL. The CDR3 spans 20 residues. CDR3 residues: CASSQVWGRLAGGRSYEQYF. In nucleotides, the CDR3 is TGCGCCAGCAGCCAAGTTTGGGGTCGGCTAGCGGGAGGTCGCTCCTACGAGCAGTACTTC.

The V call is TRBV28, the J call TRBJ2-5; D gene unclear. This CDR3 contains 13 residues. Germline CDR1 is MDHEN and CDR2 is SYDVKM. V lost 1 base to trimming and J lost 4 bases, with 7 bases between them. This CDR3 is CASSLLGGETQYF. The CDR3 nucleotides read TGTGCCAGCAGTTTATTGGGTGGAGAGACCCAGTACTTC.

This clone was picked up a small number of times. The V call is TRBV28, the J call TRBJ1-5; the match to TRBD1 covers 8 bases. The V segment lost 7 bases and the J segment 4 bases; nucleotides outside the gene matches: 9. The germline CDR1 and CDR2 sequences are MDHEN and SYDVKM. This CDR3 comprises 15 residues. CDR3 bases: TGTGCCAGCAACACAGGGGGAGGGGAAAATCAGCCCCAGCATTTT. Translation: CASNTGGGENQPQHF.

The chain is built from TRBV7-9 and TRBJ2-3, with 9 bases aligning to TRBD2. V was pared by 10 bases and J by 6 bases, with 8 bases of the junction left unmatched. This CDR3 has 13 amino acids. Germline V lookup: CDR1 SEHNR, CDR2 FQNEAQ (reference sequence). CDR3 amino acids: CATKRGDADTQYF. Written as DNA, the CDR3 is TGTGCCACAAAGCGGGGGGATGCGGATACGCAGTATTTT.